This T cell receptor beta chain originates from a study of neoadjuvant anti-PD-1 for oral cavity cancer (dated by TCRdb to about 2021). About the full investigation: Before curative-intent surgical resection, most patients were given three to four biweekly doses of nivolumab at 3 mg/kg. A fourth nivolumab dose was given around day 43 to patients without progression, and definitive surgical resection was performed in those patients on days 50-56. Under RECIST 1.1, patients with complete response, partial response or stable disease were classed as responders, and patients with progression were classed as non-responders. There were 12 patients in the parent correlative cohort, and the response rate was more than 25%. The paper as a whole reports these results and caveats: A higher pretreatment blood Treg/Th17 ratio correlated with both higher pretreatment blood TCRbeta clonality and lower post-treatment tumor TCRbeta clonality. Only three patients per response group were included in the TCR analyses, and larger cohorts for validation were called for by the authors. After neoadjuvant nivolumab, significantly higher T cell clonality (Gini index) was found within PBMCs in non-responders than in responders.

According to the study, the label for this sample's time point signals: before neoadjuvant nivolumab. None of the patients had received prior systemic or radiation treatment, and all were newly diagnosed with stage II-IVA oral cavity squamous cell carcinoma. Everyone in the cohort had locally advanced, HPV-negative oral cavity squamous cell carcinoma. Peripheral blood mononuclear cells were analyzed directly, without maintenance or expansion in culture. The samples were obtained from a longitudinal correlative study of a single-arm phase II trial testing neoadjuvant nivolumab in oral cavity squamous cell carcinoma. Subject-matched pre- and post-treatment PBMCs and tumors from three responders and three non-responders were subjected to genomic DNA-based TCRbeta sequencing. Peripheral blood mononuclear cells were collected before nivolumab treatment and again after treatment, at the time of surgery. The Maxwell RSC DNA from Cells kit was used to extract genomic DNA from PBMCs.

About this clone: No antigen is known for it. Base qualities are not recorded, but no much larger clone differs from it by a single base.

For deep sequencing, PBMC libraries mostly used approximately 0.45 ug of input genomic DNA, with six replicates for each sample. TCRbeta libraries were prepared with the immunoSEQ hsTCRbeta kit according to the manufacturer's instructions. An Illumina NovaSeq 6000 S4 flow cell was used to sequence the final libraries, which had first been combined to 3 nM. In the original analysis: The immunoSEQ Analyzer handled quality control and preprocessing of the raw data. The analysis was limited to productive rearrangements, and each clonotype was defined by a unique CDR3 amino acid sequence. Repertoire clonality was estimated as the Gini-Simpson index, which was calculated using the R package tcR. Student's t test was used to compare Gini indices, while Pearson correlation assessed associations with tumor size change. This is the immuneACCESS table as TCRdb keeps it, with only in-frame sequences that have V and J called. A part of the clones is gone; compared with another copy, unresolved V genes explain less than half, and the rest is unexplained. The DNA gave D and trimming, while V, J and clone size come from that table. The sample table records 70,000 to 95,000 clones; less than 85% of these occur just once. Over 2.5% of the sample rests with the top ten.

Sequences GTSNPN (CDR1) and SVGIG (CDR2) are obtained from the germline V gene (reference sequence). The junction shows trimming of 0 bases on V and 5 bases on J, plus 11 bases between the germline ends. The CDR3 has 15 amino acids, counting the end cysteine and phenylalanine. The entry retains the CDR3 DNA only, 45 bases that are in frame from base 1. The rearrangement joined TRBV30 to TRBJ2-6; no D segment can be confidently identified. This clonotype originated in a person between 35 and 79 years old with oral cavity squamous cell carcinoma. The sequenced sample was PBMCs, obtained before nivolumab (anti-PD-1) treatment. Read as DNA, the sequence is TGTGCCTGGAGTGTAGGCTCAGGCTGGGCCAACGTCCTGACTTTC. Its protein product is CAWSVGSGWANVLTF.